The text below deals with one TCR beta chain. Germline V lookup: CDR1 SGHNT, CDR2 YENEEA. The CDR3 sequence is 14 residues long. Trimming took 0 bases from V and 4 from J, leaving 9 bases between them. The data were obtained in a study of siplizumab effects on memory and regulatory T cells. This table comes from immunoSEQ multiplex PCR, and its TCRdb copy is limited to in-frame clones, with some not included. The table shows under 110,000 clones, with nearly 95% occurring only once. The genes are TRBV11-3 and TRBJ1-1; possibly TRBD1 for D (5 bases). Sample: non-Treg CD4+ T cells sorted from blood. The source of this sequence is a human donor in good health. The CDR3 sequence: CASSLEQGSTEAFF. For the CDR3, the DNA is TGTGCCAGCAGCTTAGAGCAGGGTAGCACTGAAGCTTTCTTT.